The 30 T cell receptor beta chains below were found in one sample sequenced in a study of T-cell memory formation after mild COVID-19 (dated by TCRdb to the early 2020s). The method behind the library was 5' RACE. TCRdb lists the instrument as Illumina NovaSeq 6000. The raw public data were reprocessed by TCRdb itself: fastp quality trimming at Q25, MiXCR clonotype calling, in-frame beta chains only. Each CDR3 protein appears once, grouped with its most common genes and DNA. This sample has 55,000 to 70,000 distinct CDR3 sequences in its table, and about 30% of those were observed once. The biggest ten clones account for 43% of the sample. Sample: PBMCs or a T cell subset sorted from them (not recorded which). These receptors were taken from a man aged 18 to 35 who had mild COVID-19 (a few samples of this study predate the infection). The sample titles of this study are shuffled in the database, so cell type and time point are left out; the donor was told from shared clones.

This chain links TRBV6-2 or TRBV6-3 with TRBJ1-5; 8 bases align to TRBD1. The ends lost 2 bases at V and 3 bases at J; junction bases unmatched: 6. The CDR3 is 16 residues long. The V gene's germline CDR1 is MNHEY and CDR2 SVGEGT. The CDR3, as DNA: TGTGCCAGCAGTTACGGTGGCAGGGGGCCCAATCAGCCCCAGCATTTT. Translation gives CASSYGGRGPNQPQHF.

The sample holds many counts of this clonotype. The rearrangement links TRBV5-6 to TRBJ1-5; D gene unclear. Germline V gives CDR1 SGHDT, CDR2 YYEEEE. This CDR3 has 15 residues. Trimming stripped 3 bases from V and 4 bases from J, with 14 bases between. CDR3 sequence: CASSSWSFWNQPQHF. CDR3 sequence (DNA): TGTGCCAGCAGCTCGTGGAGTTTTTGGAATCAGCCCCAGCATTTT.

CDR3 sequence: CASSQGTGADTQYF. CDR3 DNA sequence: TGCGCCAGCAGCCAAGGGACAGGGGCAGATACGCAGTATTTT. V is TRBV4-3 and J is TRBJ2-3; TRBD1 aligns across 9 bases. Germline-derived CDR1 and CDR2 are LGHNA and YSLEER. This CDR3 region has 14 residues. V was clipped by 1 base and J by 4 bases; unmatched bases: 0.

The chain uses TRBV7-6 and TRBJ2-7; D remains unclear. Germline assignment: CDR1 SGHVS and CDR2 FNYEAQ. The germline V and J ends were trimmed by 1 base and 6 bases, with 10 bases remaining between them. The CDR3 is made up of 13 amino acids. CDR3 protein: CASSLDGTFEQYF. CDR3 nucleotide sequence: TGTGCCAGCAGCTTAGATGGTACCTTCGAGCAGTACTTC.

This clonotype appeared a few times. The chain joins TRBV6-5 to TRBJ2-5, with D tentatively TRBD2 (5 bases). Germline CDR1 MNHEY, CDR2 SVGAGI. The ends were cut back, 6 bases at V and 2 bases at J, with 13 bases in the middle. This CDR3 contains 14 residues. This chain's CDR3 is CASSPPGSQETQYF. Written as DNA, the CDR3 is TGTGCCAGCAGCCCTCCGGGGAGTCAAGAGACCCAGTACTTC.

J is TRBJ2-1 and V is TRBV28; D is possibly TRBD2 (6 bases). Per the germline V gene, CDR1 is MDHEN and CDR2 is SYDVKM. The CDR3 totals 16 residues. V was cut by 7 bases and J by 4 bases, with 20 bases left in between. In nucleotides, the CDR3 is TGTGCCAGCACTCCGGCGCCACTAGCTCCGTACAATGAGCAGTTCTTC. Protein: CASTPAPLAPYNEQFF.

The CDR3, as DNA: TGTGCCAGCAGCCAAGATATCGACAGTTGGATTCGCAATCAGCCCCAGCATTTT. It is translated as CASSQDIDSWIRNQPQHF. V usage is TRBV4-2 and J usage is TRBJ1-5; perhaps TRBD1 as D (5 bases). Looked up from germline, CDR1 is LGHNA and CDR2 is YNFKEQ. The V end lost 0 bases, the J end lost 2 bases, and 17 bases lay between the germline ends. The CDR3 length is 18 residues.

This chain connects TRBV28 to TRBJ2-2; a weak D match, TRBD1 (6 bases). CDR3 length equals 14 residues. V was cut by 5 bases and J by 3 bases, with 10 bases left in between. Germline values: CDR1 MDHEN, CDR2 SYDVKM. CDR3 coding DNA: TGTGCCAGCAGTACGGACAGATACACCGGGGAGCTGTTTTTT. It specifies CASSTDRYTGELFF.

This chain connects TRBV12-3 or TRBV12-4 to TRBJ2-1; a weak D match, TRBD1 (6 bases). The V gene lost 6 bases and the J gene lost 7 bases, with 10 bases spanning the gap. The CDR3 totals 12 residues. The CDR3 reads CASRAQGNEQFF. For the CDR3, the DNA is TGTGCCAGCAGAGCACAGGGTAATGAGCAGTTCTTC.

This chain links TRBV12-3 or TRBV12-4 with TRBJ2-3; TRBD2 matches at 8 bases. V gave up 4 bases and J gave up 2 bases; unmatched junction bases: 2. The CDR3 has 14 amino acids. CDR3 sequence reads: CASSYGGVTDTQYF. The CDR3 DNA reads as TGTGCCAGCAGTTACGGGGGGGTCACAGATACGCAGTATTTT.

The chain has TRBV20-1 and TRBJ1-2; no reliable D call. V lost 3 bases to trimming and J lost 6 bases, with 8 bases between them. Germline lookup yields CDR1 DFQATT and CDR2 SNEGSKA (reference sequence). This CDR3 contains 11 residues. The CDR3 loop is CSASGTNGYTF. DNA of the CDR3: TGCAGTGCTAGTGGTACGAATGGCTACACCTTC.

The V call is TRBV10-2, the J call TRBJ2-1; D may correspond to TRBD1 or TRBD2 (5 bases each). V lost 4 bases to trimming and J lost 0 bases, with 10 bases between them. CDR3 length: 15 residues. Germline lookup yields CDR1 WSHSY and CDR2 SAAADI. The CDR3 region is CASSGVGVSYNEQFF. In DNA, the CDR3 is TGCGCCAGCAGTGGGGTGGGGGTCTCCTACAATGAGCAGTTCTTC.

The chain uses TRBV11-2 and TRBJ2-5; D is unclear. Germline V gene sequence: CDR1 SGHAT, CDR2 FQNNGV. V gave up 5 bases and J gave up 7 bases, with 8 bases separating them. The CDR3 has 11 residues. The DNA of the CDR3 is TGTGCCAGCAGCACAGTGGGGACCCAGTACTTC. Translation: CASSTVGTQYF.

This clonotype appeared a few times. The chain combines TRBV5-6 with TRBJ2-7; the match to TRBD2 covers 8 bases. The CDR3 sequence is 13 residues long. Germline V gene lookup returns CDR1 SGHDT and CDR2 YYEEEE. V was pared by 2 bases and J by 2 bases, with 0 bases of the junction left unmatched. The CDR3 loop is CASSFGGAYEQYV. DNA of the CDR3: TGTGCCAGCAGCTTCGGGGGGGCCTACGAGCAGTACGTC.

The V and J genes are TRBV5-1 and TRBJ2-1; D may be TRBD1 or TRBD2 (5 bases each). Germline V gene lookup returns CDR1 SGHRS and CDR2 YFSETQ. With 4 bases removed from V and 0 bases from J, the gap between germline ends came to 11 bases. This CDR3 is 15 amino acids long. For the CDR3, the DNA is TGCGCCAGCAGCGGGGACGGCAGCTCCTACAATGAGCAGTTCTTC. Its translation is CASSGDGSSYNEQFF.

The sample holds a few counts of this clonotype. The chain combines TRBV5-1 with TRBJ2-1; D call uncertain. Germline CDR1 reads SGHRS; CDR2 reads YFSETQ. V shed 0 bases and J shed 10 bases, with 11 bases lying between them. The CDR3 runs 13 residues. The CDR3 protein is CASSLGSPREQFF. The CDR3 DNA reads as TGCGCCAGCAGCTTGGGGAGTCCCAGGGAGCAGTTCTTC.

The chain links TRBV5-1 to TRBJ1-2; a weak D match, TRBD1 (5 bases). This CDR3 is 12 amino acids long. Looked up from germline, CDR1 is SGHRS and CDR2 is YFSETQ. V dropped 4 bases and J dropped 8 bases, with 12 bases sitting between them. For the CDR3, the DNA is TGCGCCAGCAGCACGGACGGGGGAGGCTACACCTTC. It codes for CASSTDGGGYTF.

This clonotype has more than one count but fewer than ten. CDR3 bases: TGTGCCAGCGAGGGGACAGCCTTCGGCGAGCAGTACTTC. This translates into CASEGTAFGEQYF. The V and J genes are TRBV25-1 and TRBJ2-7; 7 bases line up with TRBD1. CDR1 and CDR2 (germline): MGHDK, SYGVNS. Germline trimming cut 8 bases from V and 6 bases from J; bases unmatched to any gene: 10. CDR3 length: 13 residues.

J is TRBJ1-1 and V is TRBV6-5, with D unclear. The germline V and J ends were trimmed by 5 bases and 1 base, with 17 bases remaining between them. Germline CDR1 MNHEY, CDR2 SVGAGI. The CDR3 is made up of 16 amino acids. CDR3 DNA sequence: TGTGCCAGCAGTCTTTCTCCACCCTGGAGGAACACTGAAGCTTTCTTT. Its protein product is CASSLSPPWRNTEAFF.

The genes are TRBV23-1 and TRBJ2-2, with unresolved D. TRBV23-1 is an open reading frame, and its role is uncertain. The CDR3 length is 13 residues. Trimming stripped 2 bases from V and 4 bases from J, with 5 bases between. In nucleotides, the CDR3 is TGCGCCAGCAGTCAAGACTTCACCGGGGAGCTGTTTTTT. Translation gives CASSQDFTGELFF.

This clonotype was observed a few times. The V call is TRBV4-3, the J call TRBJ2-6; D possibly matches TRBD1 or TRBD2 (6 bases each). The CDR3 runs to 18 residues. Trimming shortened V by 3 bases and J by 0 bases, and 15 bases separated the two germline ends. Germline CDR1 is LGHNA and CDR2 is YSLEER. The CDR3 sequence: CASSHFEGGGSGANVLTF. CDR3 DNA sequence: TGCGCCAGCAGCCACTTTGAGGGGGGCGGCTCTGGGGCCAACGTCCTGACTTTC.

This clonotype has more than one count but fewer than ten. V is TRBV19 and J is TRBJ2-3, with D uncertain. The length of the CDR3 is 14 residues. Germline V gene data show CDR1 as LNHDA and CDR2 as SQIVND (reference sequence). The germline V and J ends were trimmed by 9 bases and 2 bases, with 15 bases remaining between them. The CDR3 loop reads CASRPDRLTDTQYF. The CDR3 nucleotides are TGTGCCAGCCGACCGGACCGCCTCACAGATACGCAGTATTTT.

V gene TRBV19 combines with J gene TRBJ2-2, with D possibly TRBD1 on 6 matching bases. The CDR3 is 14 residues long. Germline CDR1 reads LNHDA; CDR2 reads SQIVND (reference sequence). V lost 6 bases and J 3 bases, leaving 11 bases between the germline ends. CDR3 DNA sequence: TGTGCCAGTAGCCCCGGACAGTACACCGGGGAGCTGTTTTTT. Its translation is CASSPGQYTGELFF.

This sequence joins TRBV5-1 and TRBJ1-3; maybe TRBD1 (5 bases). Trimming stripped 4 bases from V and 4 bases from J, with 15 bases between. The CDR3 runs 15 residues. Germline V gene data show CDR1 as SGHRS and CDR2 as YFSETQ. The CDR3 is CASSDLGGDGNTIYF. The CDR3 coding sequence is TGCGCCAGCAGCGATCTAGGTGGGGACGGAAACACCATATATTTT.

This clonotype was seen ten or more times. CDR3 in amino acids: CASSQLNGGNEQFF. The CDR3 coding sequence is TGCGCCAGCAGCCAACTTAACGGGGGGAATGAGCAGTTCTTC. This chain connects TRBV4-3 to TRBJ2-1; 7 nucleotides line up with TRBD2. The J segment lost 7 bases and the V segment lost 2 bases, leaving 5 bases of the junction unmatched. The V gene's germline CDR1 is LGHNA and CDR2 YSLEER. This CDR3 is built from 14 residues.

This clonotype was observed a handful of times. The rearrangement joins TRBV19 to TRBJ2-2, with D unclear. This CDR3 contains 13 residues. Germline CDR1 and CDR2: LNHDA and SQIVND (reference sequence). Trimming left V 6 bases short and J 8 bases short, with 13 bases between. The CDR3 bases are TGTGCCAGTAGCACGGACCTTCCAGGGGAGCTGTTTTTT. Protein sequence: CASSTDLPGELFF. The full variable domain, with the rest looked up from reference TRBV19 and TRBJ2-2, is DGGITQSPKYLFRKEGQNVTLSCEQNLNHDAMYWYRQDPGQGLRLIYYSQIVNDFQKGDIAEGYSVSREKKESFPLTVTSAQKNPTAFYLCASSTDLPGELFFGEGSRLTVL.

This clonotype was detected only a few times. J is TRBJ2-2 and V is TRBV14, with a tentative D call TRBD2 (6 bases). Germline V gene data show CDR1 as SGHDN and CDR2 as FVKESK. The CDR3 is 17 residues long. The V and J ends lost 0 bases and 5 bases respectively, with 16 bases between them. Here the CDR3 DNA reads TGTGCCAGCAGCCAAGATCGGGGAGGTTGGGGAACCGGGGAGCTGTTTTTT. Translation: CASSQDRGGWGTGELFF.

This clonotype was observed a few times. The genes are TRBV4-3 and TRBJ2-1; D uncertain. The V end was cut by 0 bases, the J end by 2 bases, with 2 bases between. CDR3 length equals 13 residues. Germline V gives CDR1 LGHNA, CDR2 YSLEER. CDR3: CASSQEPYNEQFF. For the CDR3, the DNA is TGCGCCAGCAGCCAAGAGCCCTACAATGAGCAGTTCTTC.

This clonotype appeared a few times. V gene TRBV7-9 combines with J gene TRBJ2-7; 11 bases are shared with TRBD1. The CDR3 runs to 15 residues. After removal of 1 base from V and 5 bases from J, the junction contained 4 bases not matched to a gene. CDR1 is SEHNR, CDR2 FQNEAQ, per germline (reference sequence). For the CDR3, the DNA is TGTGCCAGCAGCTTAGTAGTGGACAGGGGGCACGAGCAGTACTTC. This codes for CASSLVVDRGHEQYF.

CDR3 amino acids: CASSLDIEVGDGNIQYF. Here the CDR3 DNA reads TGTGCCAGCAGCTTAGACATTGAGGTAGGAGACGGGAACATTCAGTACTTC. The rearrangement links TRBV7-9 to TRBJ2-4; D gene unclear. The germline CDR1 and CDR2 sequences are SEHNR and FQNEAQ (reference sequence). The V end lost 1 base, the J end lost 7 bases, and 20 bases lay between the germline ends. CDR3 length: 17 residues.